The clone carrying this T cell receptor (beta chain) was seen only a few times. Its specificity is not known. The data originate from a study of T cells in Graves' hyperthyroidism and ophthalmopathy. The study, taken as a whole, reports: Progression to ophthalmopathy was predicted a median of roughly 6.6 months early. Most clonotypes expanded in thyroid above 0.001 were likewise present in blood.

Patients were excluded for uncontrolled infection, other autoimmune disease, pregnancy or lactation. This CDR3 has 12 residues. CDR1 and CDR2 (germline): ENHRY, SYGVKD. With 4 bases removed from V and 2 bases from J, the gap between germline ends came to 5 bases. RNA transcripts provided the source from which TCR beta CDR3 regions were amplified. HTBI primers drove first-round RT-PCR of the TCR CDR3. Each CDR3 protein is one row after TCRdb ran MiXCR on the multiplex PCR reads. The sample consists of fewer than 500,000 distinct CDR3 sequences, approximately 13% of them appearing once. The sequencing sample was made of blood. The clonotype comes from a young man with Graves' hyperthyroidism that later progressed to Graves' ophthalmopathy. The chain is built from TRBV10-3 and TRBJ1-2, with D uncertain. This CDR3 reads CAISVTNYGYTF. CDR3 nucleotide sequence: TGTGCCATCAGTGTAACAAACTATGGCTACACCTTC.